The T cell receptor (beta chain) under discussion was sequenced for a study of cytomegalovirus exposure and HLA in healthy donors. Whole-study results and caveats: The authors later linked a missense DCLRE1C variant to TCR beta V- and J-gene trimming.

Turning to this clone: Its antigen remains unknown. Other DNA sequences in this sample translate to the same CDR3.

Looked up from germline, CDR1 is MNHEY and CDR2 is SMNVEV (reference sequence). There are 15 residues in the CDR3. Trimming removed 3 bases from V and 0 bases from J, with 10 bases in between. Primers: 60 Vbeta forward and 13 Jbeta reverse. The protocol was immunoSEQ multiplex PCR, while the TCRdb copy is restricted to in-frame clones and leaves out a portion. In the table there are about 160,000 clones, around 72% of which are singletons. The sequencing input was PBMCs. This clonotype originated in a man aged 18 to 29 in good health and CMV-seronegative. The chain employs TRBV27 and TRBJ2-3; D is perhaps TRBD1 (6 bases). The DNA of the CDR3 is TGTGCCAGCAGTTTGTATACAGGGAGCACAGATACGCAGTATTTT. It codes for CASSLYTGSTDTQYF.